The clone carrying this T cell receptor (beta chain) was seen a handful of times. What it binds is unknown. Preparing the TCRbeta library involved the use of unique molecular identifiers. TCRdb redid the calling of the PCR reads with MiXCR, one entry per CDR3 protein. The sample yields hundreds of thousands of distinct CDR3 sequences, roughly a quarter seen once. The data were obtained in a study of T-cell reconstitution after alpha-beta-depleted transplantation in children. Study-level points and caveats: Newly produced T cells mostly provided counts and TCRbeta diversity after one year, as hyperexpanded clones declined. Expanded graft clones numbering several hundred reportedly gave rise to alpha-beta T cells about two months after transplant.

CDR1 is DFQATT, CDR2 SNEGSKA, per germline (reference sequence). CDR3 size: 19 residues. V shed 6 bases and J 2 bases; nucleotides not matched to a gene: 21. This rearrangement joins TRBV20-1 to TRBJ2-5; 10 bases agree with TRBD2. The sequenced sample was PBMCs, mostly from graft donor cells, obtained 360 days after TCRalphabeta/CD19-depleted stem cell transplant. The receptor comes from a female patient aged 2-10 years who had a stem cell transplant for congenital amegakaryocytic thrombocytopenia, so the T cells may come from the graft donor. The CDR3 sequence: CSANGQGGLAAHKQETQYF. The CDR3 region has the DNA TGCAGTGCGAACGGACAGGGAGGACTAGCGGCCCATAAACAAGAGACCCAGTACTTC.